The 12 T cell receptor beta chains in this list originate from one sample, sequenced in a study of monozygotic twins with inflammatory bowel disease. TCRdb reanalyzed the 5' RACE reads, giving one entry per CDR3 protein sequence and no DNA. The sample has about 160,000 distinct CDR3 sequences. The material sequenced was blood. Source of these receptors: a human donor with ulcerative colitis or Crohn's disease, or a healthy co-twin of an affected twin (not recorded which).

The rearrangement joins TRBV29-1 to TRBJ1-1. This CDR3 contains 11 residues. Germline V gene data show CDR1 as SQVTM and CDR2 as ANQGSEA. CDR3 loop: CSVSSGTEAFF.

The gene calls are TRBV20-1 and TRBJ1-1. Germline CDR1 is DFQATT and CDR2 is SNEGSKA (reference sequence). The CDR3 consists of 13 residues. The CDR3 is CSARWQKNTEAFF.

The J gene is TRBJ1-1, the V gene TRBV4-3; TCRdb selects TRBD1, and the lack of DNA leaves this call unchecked. The CDR3 extends over 15 amino acids. From germline, CDR1 is LGHNA and CDR2 YSLEER. The CDR3 is CASSRNRDRTTEAFF.

V gene TRBV12-3 or TRBV12-4 combines with J gene TRBJ2-7; as DNA is missing, the TRBD1 call by TCRdb cannot be tested. This CDR3 contains 14 residues. CDR3: CASSRTGQVYEQYF.

The chain joins TRBV20-1 to TRBJ2-7; TCRdb picks TRBD2, but there is no DNA to check that call. Germline loops: CDR1 DFQATT, CDR2 SNEGSKA (reference sequence). The CDR3 sequence is 13 residues long. The CDR3 region is CSGAGTSPYEQYF.

This chain connects TRBV20-1 to TRBJ1-6; TCRdb's assignment of TRBD1 cannot be checked, as there is no DNA. This CDR3 has 14 amino acids. Germline lookup yields CDR1 DFQATT and CDR2 SNEGSKA (reference sequence). CDR3 region: CSAPRTGGDSPLHF.

The rearrangement uses TRBV27 and TRBJ2-1; as DNA is missing, the TRBD2 call by TCRdb cannot be tested. This CDR3 has 16 amino acids. In germline, CDR1 is MNHEY, CDR2 SMNVEV (reference sequence). The CDR3 reads CASSSIAGGSYNEQFF.

V usage is TRBV18 and J usage is TRBJ1-3. CDR3 length: 15 amino acids. Looked up from germline, CDR1 is KGHSH and CDR2 is LQKENI. The CDR3 here is CASSPGVVSGNTIYF.

V usage is TRBV11-2 and J usage is TRBJ1-1. The V gene's germline CDR1 is SGHAT and CDR2 FQNNGV. The CDR3 length is 14 residues. The CDR3 protein is CASSQTLRNTEAFF.

V is TRBV5-1 and J is TRBJ1-1; TCRdb's D call of TRBD1 is untestable without DNA. This CDR3 is 16 amino acids long. Germline assignment: CDR1 SGHRS and CDR2 YFSETQ. The CDR3: CASSLAGGTANTEAFF. The complete variable domain, with remaining parts taken from reference TRBV5-1 and TRBJ1-1, reads KAGVTQTPRYLIKTRGQQVTLSCSPISGHRSVSWYQQTPGQGLQFLFEYFSETQRNKGNFPGRFSGRQFSNSRSEMNVSTLELGDSALYLCASSLAGGTANTEAFFGQGTRLTVV.

The rearrangement uses TRBV5-1 and TRBJ2-3; TCRdb selects TRBD2, and the lack of DNA leaves this call unchecked. The V gene's germline CDR1 is SGHRS and CDR2 YFSETQ. CDR3 size: 13 residues. The CDR3 protein is CASSLPGQDTQYF.

The chain couples TRBV11-2 to TRBJ2-4; the D call of TRBD1 rests on TCRdb alone, since no DNA is present to check it. There are 14 residues in the CDR3. CDR1 and CDR2 (germline): SGHAT, FQNNGV. The CDR3 here is CASSLDVGGNIQYF.